A single sample gave rise to the 25 T cell receptor beta chains below, sequenced in a study of cytomegalovirus exposure and HLA in healthy donors. Amplification used 60 Vbeta primers and 13 Jbeta primers. The assay was immunoSEQ multiplex PCR, and TCRdb's table has in-frame clones only and misses some. The sample has approximately 100,000 clones, approximately 80% seen once. Sequencing was performed on PBMCs. These receptor sequences come from a man in his forties in good health and CMV-seropositive.

The chain couples TRBV6-6 to TRBJ2-7; D might be TRBD1 (6 bases). The length of the CDR3 is 14 residues. Germline assignment: CDR1 MNHNY and CDR2 SVGAGI (reference sequence). Trimming stripped 4 bases from V and 3 bases from J, with 13 bases between. The CDR3 DNA reads TGTGCCAGCAGTTTTGGGACAAGGGTCTACGAGCAGTACTTC. Encoded protein: CASSFGTRVYEQYF.

The chain carries TRBV10-1 and TRBJ2-2; 13 bases match TRBD2. CDR1 WNHNN and CDR2 SYGVQD come from the germline V gene (reference sequence). With 4 bases clipped from V and 9 bases from J, the junction kept 11 bases outside the gene matches. The CDR3 extends over 17 amino acids. The CDR3 loop reads CASSGGTSGILGWELFF. The CDR3 DNA sequence: TGCGCCAGCAGTGGGGGGACTAGCGGGATCTTAGGATGGGAGCTGTTTTTT.

This clone has only a few counts. The rearrangement links TRBV4-2 to TRBJ2-5, with a possible D match to TRBD2 (6 bases). The V and J ends lost 4 bases and 4 bases respectively, with 19 bases between them. The CDR3 is 16 amino acids. CDR1 and CDR2 from the germline V gene are LGHNA and YNFKEQ. The CDR3 sequence is CASSPALALGGETQYF. The DNA for the CDR3 is TGTGCCAGCAGCCCGGCCCTAGCGCTGGGCGGAGAGACCCAGTACTTC.

This clone was seen a few times. The rearrangement joins TRBV10-1 to TRBJ2-2, with TRBD2 matching 8 bases. Losses at the gene ends were 0 bases for V and 7 bases for J; bases not matched to a gene: 10. Looked up from germline, CDR1 is WNHNN and CDR2 is SYGVQD (reference sequence). The CDR3 is made up of 17 amino acids. CDR3 residues: CASSESSDSGTGGELFF. CDR3 nucleotides: TGCGCCAGCAGTGAGTCCTCAGATAGCGGGACGGGCGGGGAGCTGTTTTTT.

The chain joins TRBV19 to TRBJ1-2; 7 bases are shared with TRBD1. CDR1 and CDR2 (germline): LNHDA, SQIVND (reference sequence). Trimming at V came to 3 bases and at J to 4 bases, leaving 8 bases not matched to a gene. The CDR3 sequence is 15 residues long. The CDR3 nucleotides are TGTGCCAGTAGTATTGGGCAGGGGGACTCCTATGGCTACACCTTC. Residues: CASSIGQGDSYGYTF.

The rearrangement joins TRBV7-9 to TRBJ2-1, with a weak D call TRBD2 (5 bases). Trimming took off 1 base at V and 9 bases at J, with 7 bases between the two ends. The CDR3 sequence is 12 residues long. The germline V gene encodes CDR1 SEHNR and CDR2 FQNEAQ (reference sequence). The CDR3 DNA sequence: TGTGCCAGCAGCTTAGAAGGGAGTGAGCAGTTCTTC. Residues: CASSLEGSEQFF.

The J gene is TRBJ1-3, the V gene TRBV19; 8 bases map to TRBD1. With V trimmed by 7 bases and J by 0 bases, 11 bases remained unmatched. This CDR3 is 17 amino acids long. Per the germline V gene, CDR1 is LNHDA and CDR2 is SQIVND (reference sequence). CDR3 coding DNA: TGTGCCAGTACCAGACAGGGGAGATTGGCCTCTGGAAACACCATATATTTT. It translates to CASTRQGRLASGNTIYF.

V usage is TRBV7-2 and J usage is TRBJ1-1; 7 bases are a match to TRBD1. Germline CDR1 and CDR2: SGHTA and FQGNSA. This CDR3 is 15 amino acids long. Trimming cost V 4 bases and J 0 bases; bases outside gene matches: 5. The chain's CDR3 is CASSSYRGLNTEAFF. DNA of the CDR3: TGTGCCAGCAGCTCCTACAGGGGACTGAACACTGAAGCTTTCTTT. Based on the CDR3 plus reference TRBV7-2 and TRBJ1-1, the full variable domain is GAGVSQSPSNKVTEKGKDVELRCDPISGHTALYWYRQSLGQGLEFLIYFQGNSAPDKSGLPSDRFSAERTGGSVSTLTIQRTQQEDSAVYLCASSSYRGLNTEAFFGQGTRLTVV.

CDR3 sequence: CASSESPPGARDTQYF. The CDR3 DNA reads as TGTGCCAGCAGTGAGAGCCCCCCTGGAGCGAGAGATACGCAGTATTTT. The V and J genes are TRBV2 and TRBJ2-3; no reliable D call. The V and J ends lost 3 bases and 5 bases respectively, with 18 bases between them. Germline CDR1 SNHLY, CDR2 FYNNEI. The CDR3 extends over 16 amino acids.

CDR3 sequence: CASSPDRANTEAFF. The CDR3 DNA reads as TGTGCCAGCAGCCCAGACAGGGCGAACACTGAAGCTTTCTTT. The rearrangement joins TRBV11-3 to TRBJ1-1, with TRBD1 matching over 7 bases. V dropped 5 bases and J dropped 1; count of bases not matched to a gene: 4. The CDR3 runs to 14 residues. Germline CDR1 and CDR2: SGHNT and YENEEA.

The rearrangement links TRBV29-1 to TRBJ2-3; 7 bases match TRBD2. The CDR3 consists of 13 residues. V dropped 5 bases and J dropped 5; count of bases not matched to a gene: 7. CDR1 is SQVTM, CDR2 ANQGSEA, per germline. The CDR3 is CSVQRGPQDTQYF. The CDR3 DNA reads TGCAGCGTTCAGCGGGGACCCCAAGATACGCAGTATTTT.

The rearrangement joins TRBV5-1 to TRBJ2-2; TRBD1 might be the D (6 bases). The CDR3 length is 19 residues. The germline V and J ends were trimmed by 1 base and 4 bases, with 23 bases remaining between them. CDR1 SGHRS and CDR2 YFSETQ come from the germline V gene. The CDR3 sequence is CASSLIGGRYGSVTGELFF. The CDR3 DNA sequence: TGCGCCAGCAGCTTGATAGGGGGTCGTTACGGGTCGGTCACCGGGGAGCTGTTTTTT.

The chain couples TRBV27 to TRBJ2-5; 9 bases map to TRBD1. The CDR3 runs to 14 residues. Germline trimming cut 5 bases from V and 2 bases from J; bases unmatched to any gene: 3. In germline, CDR1 is MNHEY, CDR2 SMNVEV (reference sequence). Here the CDR3 DNA reads TGTGCCAGCAGTCCGGGACAGGGACAAGAGACCCAGTACTTC. It codes for CASSPGQGQETQYF.

Only one count was recorded for this clone. The chain employs TRBV11-2 and TRBJ1-1; D not resolved. The germline V gene encodes CDR1 SGHAT and CDR2 FQNNGV. CDR3 length: 13 residues. The ends were cut back, 5 bases at V and 1 base at J, with 8 bases in the middle. The CDR3 here is CASSPSSNTEAFF. The CDR3 nucleotides read TGTGCCAGCAGCCCGTCCTCGAACACTGAAGCTTTCTTT.

This clone was counted only a few times. This chain joins TRBV6-5 and TRBJ1-6, with unresolved D. Trimming shortened V by 5 bases and J by 9 bases, and 14 bases separated the two germline ends. Germline V lookup: CDR1 MNHEY, CDR2 SVGAGI. The CDR3 is 14 amino acids. CDR3 in amino acids: CASSGRTAGSPLHF. In nucleotides, the CDR3 is TGTGCCAGCAGTGGACGGACCGCGGGTTCACCCCTCCACTTT.

The chain carries TRBV4-3 and TRBJ2-2, with no clear D. This CDR3 comprises 14 residues. Germline values: CDR1 LGHNA, CDR2 YSLEER. Trimming removed 0 bases from V and 6 bases from J, with 8 bases in between. In DNA form, the CDR3 reads TGCGCCAGCAGCCAAGATTCAAACTCCGGGGAGCTGTTTTTT. Protein: CASSQDSNSGELFF.

V gene TRBV5-1 combines with J gene TRBJ2-7, with D unclear. The J call may not be correct, given that the DNA end is closer to TRBJ2-5. The CDR3 length is 15 residues. CDR1 is SGHRS, CDR2 YFSETQ, per germline. For the CDR3, the DNA is TGCGCCAGCAGCTTCGGGTTTACGGCTCAAGAGACCCAGTACTTC. Translating gives CASSFGFTAQETQYF.

The chain links TRBV27 to TRBJ1-2, with a tentative D call TRBD1 (5 bases). Germline V lookup: CDR1 MNHEY, CDR2 SMNVEV (reference sequence). V shed 2 bases and J shed 2 bases, with 12 bases lying between them. The CDR3 loop spans 15 amino acids. The CDR3 DNA reads as TGTGCCAGCAGTTTAGCTGGCCGGGGGAACTATGGCTACACCTTC. The encoded protein is CASSLAGRGNYGYTF.

V and J are TRBV2 and TRBJ2-3; 8 nucleotides match TRBD1. CDR1 and CDR2 from the germline V gene are SNHLY and FYNNEI. V shed 3 bases, J shed 5 bases, and the junction held 1 base outside the gene matches. This CDR3 has 13 residues. CDR3 protein: CASSDGTGDTQYF. DNA for the CDR3: TGTGCCAGCAGTGACGGGACAGGAGATACGCAGTATTTT.

This chain links TRBV7-2 with TRBJ2-3, with 11 positions matching TRBD1. Germline V gives CDR1 SGHTA, CDR2 FQGNSA. The length of the CDR3 is 16 residues. The V segment lost 2 bases and the J segment 10 bases; nucleotides outside the gene matches: 11. The CDR3 reads CASSLTDRGRASPQYF. CDR3 bases: TGTGCCAGCAGCTTAACGGACAGGGGGCGTGCCTCTCCGCAGTATTTT.

This clone was counted between two and nine times. V and J are TRBV6-5 and TRBJ2-7, with TRBD1 matching over 9 bases. This CDR3 contains 15 residues. The V gene end was trimmed by 2 bases and the J gene end by 5 bases; junction bases not matched to a gene: 7. The V gene's germline CDR1 is MNHEY and CDR2 SVGAGI. CDR3 sequence reads: CASSYTWGQGNEQYF. CDR3 sequence (DNA): TGTGCCAGCAGTTACACCTGGGGACAGGGAAACGAGCAGTACTTC.

The chain combines TRBV7-2 with TRBJ1-1; D not resolved. Trimming cost V 3 bases and J 1 base, with 9 bases left between them. The germline gives CDR1 SGHTA, CDR2 FQGNSA. This CDR3 region has 14 residues. For the CDR3, the DNA is TGTGCCAGCAGCTTTCTTACAACGAACACTGAAGCTTTCTTT. Its translation is CASSFLTTNTEAFF.

This clone was found once. J is TRBJ2-3 and V is TRBV7-3, with 11 bases aligning to TRBD2. This CDR3 is built from 16 residues. Germline-derived CDR1 and CDR2 are SGHTA and FQGTGA. The J segment lost 0 bases and the V segment lost 4 bases, leaving 3 bases of the junction unmatched. The CDR3 nucleotides read TGTGCCAGCAGCTCGGGACTAGCGGTTAGCACAGATACGCAGTATTTT. Encoded protein: CASSSGLAVSTDTQYF.

The V call is TRBV10-3, the J call TRBJ2-7; TRBD1 matches 7 bases. With V trimmed by 5 bases and J by 9 bases, 13 bases remained unmatched. Germline values: CDR1 ENHRY, CDR2 SYGVKD. CDR3 length: 14 residues. Written as DNA, the CDR3 is TGTGCCATCAGTTCCCTAGAGGGGGCGGAAGGGCAGTACTTC. This encodes CAISSLEGAEGQYF.

The rearrangement joins TRBV7-3 to TRBJ2-3, with D possibly TRBD2 on 7 matching bases. CDR1 is SGHTA and CDR2 is FQGTGA in the germline V gene. V gave up 4 bases and J gave up 3 bases, with 14 bases separating them. The CDR3 contains 15 residues. CDR3 coding DNA: TGTGCCAGCAGCTCCTCGGGGGGCGGAACAGATACGCAGTATTTT. This gives the protein CASSSSGGGTDTQYF.